These T cell receptor beta chains were read from a single sample in a study of cytomegalovirus exposure and HLA in healthy donors. Some clones are missing from TCRdb's copy, which holds only in-frame ones; the method was immunoSEQ multiplex PCR. The sample comprises about 300,000 clones, roughly 90% of which are singletons, and less than 4.5% rests with the top ten. The sequencing sample was made of PBMCs. These receptors were taken from a man aged 35 to 55 in good health and CMV-seropositive. Both conserved end residues are part of each CDR3. The D gene is left open where the match is weak. Rows give clone size only sometimes, using once, few, many, or a class for an expanded clone.

V	J	size	D	CDR3	DNA
TRBV6-6	TRBJ1-1	NA	NA	CASSSDRRSEAFF	TGTGCCAGCAGCTCCGATCGAAGGAGTGAAGCTTTCTTT
TRBV5-1	TRBJ1-4	NA	NA	CASSWGDPNEKLFF	TGCGCCAGCAGCTGGGGGGACCCCAATGAAAAACTGTTTTTT
TRBV5-6	TRBJ2-7	NA	NA	CASSFQVLPPYEQYF	TGTGCCAGCAGCTTTCAGGTCCTCCCCCCCTACGAGCAGTACTTC
TRBV6-1	TRBJ2-7	NA	TRBD1	CASSDIQGPSYEQYF	TGTGCCAGCAGTGACATACAGGGGCCCTCCTACGAGCAGTACTTC
TRBV5-1	TRBJ1-1	NA	TRBD1	CASSTGTENTEAFF	TGCGCCAGCAGCACCGGGACAGAGAACACTGAAGCTTTCTTT
TRBV6-6	TRBJ2-5	NA	NA	CASTAFDRVPVETQYF	TGTGCCAGCACCGCCTTTGACCGGGTCCCAGTGGAGACCCAGTACTTC
TRBV5-1	TRBJ1-1	NA	NA	CASSSYPGNTEAFF	TGCGCCAGCAGCAGCTACCCAGGGAACACTGAAGCTTTCTTT
TRBV7-9	TRBJ2-7	NA	NA	CASSLRGGAYEQYF	TGTGCCAGCAGCCTGAGGGGGGGCGCTTACGAGCAGTACTTC
TRBV4-3	TRBJ2-3	NA	TRBD1	CASSQGQNTDTQYF	TGCGCCAGCAGCCAGGGACAGAACACAGATACGCAGTATTTT
TRBV19	TRBJ2-1	NA	NA	CASSRRYNEQFF	TGTGCCAGTAGTAGGAGATACAATGAGCAGTTCTTC
TRBV10-2	TRBJ1-3	NA	NA	CASSESEGPVSGNTIYF	TGCGCCAGCAGTGAGTCGGAGGGGCCAGTCTCTGGAAACACCATATATTTT
TRBV11-2	TRBJ2-7	NA	TRBD2	CASSPPGLAGDEQYF	TGTGCCAGCAGCCCCCCGGGACTAGCGGGAGACGAGCAGTACTTC
TRBV7-8	TRBJ2-7	NA	TRBD2	CASSPAGGRAGAYEQYF	TGTGCCAGCAGCCCCGCGGGAGGGCGAGCGGGAGCCTACGAGCAGTACTTC
TRBV7-9	TRBJ2-7	NA	TRBD1	CASSLGQGTYEQYF	TGTGCCAGCAGCTTAGGACAGGGCACCTACGAGCAGTACTTC
TRBV7-2	TRBJ2-3	NA	NA	CASSLLRDRNTQYF	TGTGCCAGCAGCCTGTTGAGGGATCGAAATACGCAGTATTTT
TRBV19	TRBJ2-2	NA	NA	CASMRASAGELFF	TGTGCCAGTATGAGGGCTAGCGCCGGGGAGCTGTTTTTT
TRBV5-1	TRBJ2-7	NA	NA	CASSLSSGNSYEQYF	TGCGCCAGCAGCTTGTCAAGCGGAAACTCCTACGAGCAGTACTTC
TRBV4-3	TRBJ2-3	NA	NA	CASSQGWPDSVPTDTQYF	TGCGCCAGCAGCCAAGGGTGGCCAGATTCCGTACCCACAGATACGCAGTATTTT
TRBV5-5	TRBJ2-7	NA	NA	CASSLMAGLNEQYF	TGTGCCAGCAGCTTAATGGCGGGATTGAACGAGCAGTACTTC
TRBV5-4	TRBJ1-2	once	NA	CASSSGRGGGYTF	TGTGCCAGCAGCTCGGGTAGGGGGGGTGGCTACACCTTC
TRBV7-2	TRBJ2-7	NA	TRBD2	CASSSAGRAAYEQYF	TGTGCCAGCAGCTCTGCGGGGAGGGCTGCATACGAGCAGTACTTC
TRBV4-1	TRBJ2-3	NA	NA	CASSQGTGGGPDTQYF	TGCGCCAGCAGCCAAGGGACAGGAGGGGGTCCAGATACGCAGTATTTT
TRBV5-6	TRBJ1-5	NA	TRBD1	CASSVTGGLYSNQPQHF	TGTGCCAGCAGCGTGACAGGGGGCCTCTATAGCAATCAGCCCCAGCATTTT
TRBV7-6	TRBJ2-7	NA	TRBD1	CASSLGFGQGYEQYF	TGTGCCAGCAGCTTAGGGTTTGGACAGGGCTACGAGCAGTACTTC
TRBV5-1	TRBJ2-1	once	NA	CASNGVEAYNEQFF	TGCGCCAGCAATGGGGTGGAGGCCTACAATGAGCAGTTCTTC
TRBV9	TRBJ2-1	few	TRBD2	CASSVVASGRNEQFF	TGTGCCAGCAGCGTAGTGGCTAGCGGGAGGAATGAGCAGTTCTTC
TRBV4-1	TRBJ1-2	NA	NA	CASSQDPPVKGYTF	TGCGCCAGCAGCCAAGACCCCCCGGTAAAAGGCTACACCTTC
TRBV27	TRBJ1-2	NA	TRBD1	CASSSIQGARYDYTF	TGTGCCAGCAGTTCGATACAGGGGGCGAGGTATGACTACACCTTC
TRBV27	TRBJ2-1	NA	NA	CASRGLSSYNEQFF	TGTGCCAGTCGAGGCCTAAGCTCCTACAATGAGCAGTTCTTC
TRBV4-1	TRBJ2-7	NA	TRBD2	CASSLAGTRGYEQYF	TGCGCCAGCAGCCTCGCCGGGACTAGAGGCTACGAGCAGTACTTC
TRBV5-1	TRBJ1-1	NA	TRBD1	CASSPGQGRPEAFF	TGCGCCAGCAGCCCTGGACAGGGACGGCCTGAAGCTTTCTTT
TRBV28	TRBJ2-7	few	TRBD2	CASSLSGRAKNEQYF	TGTGCCAGCAGTCTTAGCGGGAGGGCCAAGAACGAGCAGTACTTC
TRBV19	TRBJ2-3	NA	NA	CASSIQGRTDTQYF	TGTGCCAGTAGTATACAGGGTAGAACAGATACGCAGTATTTT
TRBV4-1	TRBJ1-2	NA	TRBD1	CASSHPGQGPANYGYTF	TGCGCCAGCAGCCATCCCGGACAGGGTCCAGCTAACTATGGCTACACCTTC
TRBV18	TRBJ2-7	NA	TRBD2	CASSPQTSGSGEQYF	TGTGCCAGCTCACCACAGACTAGCGGGAGTGGCGAGCAGTACTTC
TRBV30	TRBJ2-1	NA	TRBD2	CAWSPPGLAGGNEQFF	TGTGCCTGGAGTCCACCGGGACTAGCGGGAGGGAATGAGCAGTTCTTC
TRBV5-1	TRBJ1-2	NA	NA	CASTPTWANYGYTF	TGCGCCAGCACCCCAACCTGGGCCAACTATGGCTACACCTTC
TRBV6-6	TRBJ2-7	NA	NA	CASSYSAEYEQYF	TGTGCCAGCAGTTACTCGGCGGAATACGAGCAGTACTTC
TRBV5-1	TRBJ2-7	NA	NA	CASSLEGQATYEQYF	TGCGCCAGCAGCTTGGAGGGACAAGCAACCTACGAGCAGTACTTC
TRBV7-7	TRBJ2-5	NA	NA	CASSSGGLPEEETQYF	TGTGCTAGCAGCTCAGGGGGACTGCCAGAGGAGGAGACCCAGTACTTC
TRBV7-8	TRBJ2-7	once	TRBD1	CASSPGTGGWYEQYF	TGTGCCAGCAGCCCCGGGACAGGGGGCTGGTACGAGCAGTACTTC
TRBV5-3	TRBJ2-3	NA	TRBD2	CARRYPELAGVTDTQYF	TGTGCCAGAAGGTATCCTGAACTAGCGGGAGTAACAGATACGCAGTATTTT
TRBV18	TRBJ2-7	NA	TRBD2	CASSPRLLAGTSSYEQYF	TGTGCCAGCTCACCAAGACTACTAGCGGGGACGAGCTCCTACGAGCAGTACTTC
TRBV6-1	TRBJ2-1	once	TRBD2	CASGGDLEQFF	TGTGCCAGCGGGGGGGACCTTGAGCAGTTCTTC
TRBV2	TRBJ1-5	NA	TRBD1	CASSGNTRGSNQPQHF	TGTGCCAGCAGTGGCAATACCAGGGGGAGCAATCAGCCCCAGCATTTT
TRBV7-3	TRBJ2-1	NA	NA	CASSSQTGNEQFF	TGTGCCAGCAGCTCTCAAACAGGCAATGAGCAGTTCTTC
TRBV19	TRBJ2-7	NA	TRBD1	CASSTGTGPYEQYF	TGTGCCAGTAGTACCGGGACAGGGCCCTACGAGCAGTACTTC
TRBV19	TRBJ2-2	NA	NA	CASSLTPHDTGELFF	TGTGCCAGTAGCCTAACCCCTCATGACACCGGGGAGCTGTTTTTT
TRBV6-6	TRBJ1-5	few	NA	CASSSGGGGNQPQHF	TGTGCCAGCAGCTCGGGGGGCGGGGGCAATCAGCCCCAGCATTTT
TRBV7-9	TRBJ1-2	NA	TRBD1	CASSPRTGFYGYTF	TGTGCCAGCAGCCCGCGGACAGGGTTCTATGGCTACACCTTC
TRBV6-1	TRBJ1-2	NA	TRBD1	CASSERTGGKFVYGYTF	TGTGCCAGCAGTGAACGGACAGGGGGCAAATTCGTCTATGGCTACACCTTC
TRBV7-2	TRBJ2-7	once	TRBD2	CASSGGLAGSSYEQYF	TGTGCCAGCAGCGGAGGACTAGCGGGGAGCTCCTACGAGCAGTACTTC